These T cell receptor beta chains were read from a single sample in a study of human T cells and chemical hapten exposure. One entry per CDR3 protein, called by TCRdb with MiXCR from the RACE reads. The sample carries about 350,000 distinct CDR3 sequences, about 5.4% recorded once. The sample here was whole blood, taken in connection with sensitization to the hapten diphenylcyclopropenone (DPC). The receptors derive from a woman aged 18-29 years with alopecia areata. Some clones in this sample may be carry-over from other donors' samples. Each CDR3 is given with its conserved first and last residue. The order of the fields is J gene, clone size, V gene, D gene, CDR3 DNA, CDR3 protein. D genes are given only for firm matches. Clone size appears in some rows only: once, few, many, or a class for an expanded clone.

TRBJ2-5,many,TRBV5-1,TRBD2,TGCGCCAGCAGCTCCCCGGTAGCGGGGGATATCCAAGAGACCCAGTACTTC,CASSSPVAGDIQETQYF
TRBJ1-3,few,TRBV20-1,TRBD1,TGCAGTGCTACCCGACAGGGGGCTTTTGGAAACACCATATATTTT,CSATRQGAFGNTIYF
TRBJ1-6,many,TRBV11-2,TRBD1,TGTGCCAGCAGCCGTTTTGAATCACAGGGGAACTCCTATAATTCACCCCTCCACTTT,CASSRFESQGNSYNSPLHF
TRBJ1-1,many,TRBV29-1,TRBD1,TGCAGCGTTGACCCCCGGGACAGGGTTACTGAAGCTTTCTTT,CSVDPRDRVTEAFF
TRBJ1-2,many,TRBV6-1,.,TGTGCCAGCTCATCCACAGGGAACTATGGCTACACCTTC,CASSSTGNYGYTF
TRBJ2-2,many,TRBV24-1,.,TGTGCCACCAGTGATTTCAACGGGGAGCTGTTTTTT,CATSDFNGELFF
TRBJ1-5,few,TRBV6-1,.,TGTGCCAGCAAGGGCAGTATCAGCAATCAGCCCCAGCATTTT,CASKGSISNQPQHF
TRBJ2-1,few,TRBV12-3/TRBV12-4,TRBD2,TGTGCCAGCAGTTTACCGGGGGGGGTTAATGAGCAGTTCTTC,CASSLPGGVNEQFF
TRBJ1-6,few,TRBV20-1,.,TGCAGTGCCCGGGGGGACTTCAATTCACCCCTCCACTTT,CSARGDFNSPLHF
TRBJ1-5,many,TRBV27,.,TGTGCCAGCAGTTTCCTCGGACCCTTGAATCAGCCCCAGCATTTT,CASSFLGPLNQPQHF
TRBJ2-3,.,TRBV6-2/TRBV6-3,.,TGTGCCAGCAGTCTCCCGACTTATTATACGCAGTATTTT,CASSLPTYYTQYF
TRBJ2-6,many,TRBV6-2/TRBV6-3,.,TGCGCCAGCAGGGTCTCTGGGGCCAACGTCCTGACTTTC,CASRVSGANVLTF
TRBJ2-7,few,TRBV11-1,.,TGTGCCAGCAGCTTAGCCAAGGGGGGATTCTACGAGCAGTACTTC,CASSLAKGGFYEQYF
TRBJ2-1,.,TRBV12-3/TRBV12-4,.,TGTGCCAGCAGCTACTTTAGGGGGAGCTCCTACAATGAGCAGTTCTTC,CASSYFRGSSYNEQFF
TRBJ2-7,.,TRBV5-5,TRBD2,TGTGCCAGCAGCTTGCGACTAGCGGGGATGTCCTACGAGCAGTACTTC,CASSLRLAGMSYEQYF
TRBJ1-5,.,TRBV10-3,TRBD1,TGTGCCATCAGGGAGGGGGCGATGGGGCAGCCCCAGCATTTT,CAIREGAMGQPQHF
TRBJ1-1,many,TRBV12-5,TRBD1,TGTGCTAGTGGTTTGGGTGACAGGGAAAGCACTGAAGCTTTCTTT,CASGLGDRESTEAFF
TRBJ1-2,.,TRBV27,.,TGTGCCAGCAAAGGGAGTAGGGGCTACACCTTC,CASKGSRGYTF
TRBJ1-4,.,TRBV5-1,.,TGCGCCAGCAGTGCAGACCCAACTAATGAAAAACTGTTTTTT,CASSADPTNEKLFF
TRBJ1-4,.,TRBV28,TRBD1,TGTGCCAGCAGTTCCCGTTTCGGGACAGCCGATGAAAAACTGTTTTTT,CASSSRFGTADEKLFF